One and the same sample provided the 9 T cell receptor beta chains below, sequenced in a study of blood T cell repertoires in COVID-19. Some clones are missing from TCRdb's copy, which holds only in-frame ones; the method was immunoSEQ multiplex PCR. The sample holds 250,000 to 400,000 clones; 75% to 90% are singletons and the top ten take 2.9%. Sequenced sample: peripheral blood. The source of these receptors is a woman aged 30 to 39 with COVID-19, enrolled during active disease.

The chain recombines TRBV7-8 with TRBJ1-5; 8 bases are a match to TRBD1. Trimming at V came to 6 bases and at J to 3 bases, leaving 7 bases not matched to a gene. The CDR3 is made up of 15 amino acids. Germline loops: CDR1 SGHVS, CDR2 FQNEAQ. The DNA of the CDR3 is TGTGCCAGCAGACCGACAGGGGACGACAATCAGCCCCAGCATTTT. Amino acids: CASRPTGDDNQPQHF.

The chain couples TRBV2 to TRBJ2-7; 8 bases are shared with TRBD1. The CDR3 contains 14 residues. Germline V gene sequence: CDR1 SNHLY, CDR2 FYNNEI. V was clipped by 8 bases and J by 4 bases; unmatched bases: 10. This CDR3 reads CASQSDRGTYEQYF. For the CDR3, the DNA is TGTGCCAGCCAGTCCGACAGGGGAACGTACGAGCAGTACTTC. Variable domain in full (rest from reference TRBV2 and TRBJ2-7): EPEVTQTPSHQVTQMGQEVILRCVPISNHLYFYWYRQILGQKVEFLVSFYNNEISEKSEIFDDQFSVERPDGSNFTLKIRSTKLEDSAMYFCASQSDRGTYEQYFGPGTRLTVT.

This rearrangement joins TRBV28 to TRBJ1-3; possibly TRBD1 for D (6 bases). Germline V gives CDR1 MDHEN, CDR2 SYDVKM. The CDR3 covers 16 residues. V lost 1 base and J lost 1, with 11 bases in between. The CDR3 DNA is TGTGCCAGCAGTTTATCCACAGGGTATTCTGGAAACACCATATATTTT. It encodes CASSLSTGYSGNTIYF.

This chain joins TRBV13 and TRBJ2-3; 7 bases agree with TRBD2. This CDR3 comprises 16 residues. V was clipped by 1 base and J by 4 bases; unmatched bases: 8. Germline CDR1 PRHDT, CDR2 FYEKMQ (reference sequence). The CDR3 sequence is CASSLEGGRGADTQYF. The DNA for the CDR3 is TGTGCCAGCAGCTTAGAAGGCGGGAGAGGCGCAGATACGCAGTATTTT.

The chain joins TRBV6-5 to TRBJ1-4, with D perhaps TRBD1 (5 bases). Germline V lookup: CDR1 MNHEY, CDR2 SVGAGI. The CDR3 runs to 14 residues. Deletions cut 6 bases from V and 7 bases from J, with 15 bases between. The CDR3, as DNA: TGTGCCAGCAGCGTAAACGGGGGGGGTGAAAAACTGTTTTTT. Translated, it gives CASSVNGGGEKLFF.

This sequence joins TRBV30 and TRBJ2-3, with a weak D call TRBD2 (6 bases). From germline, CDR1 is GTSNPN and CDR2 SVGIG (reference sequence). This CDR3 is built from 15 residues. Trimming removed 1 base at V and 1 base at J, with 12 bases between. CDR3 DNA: TGTGCCTGGAGTGCCGCGGGACTCCGCACAGATACGCAGTATTTT. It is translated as CAWSAAGLRTDTQYF.

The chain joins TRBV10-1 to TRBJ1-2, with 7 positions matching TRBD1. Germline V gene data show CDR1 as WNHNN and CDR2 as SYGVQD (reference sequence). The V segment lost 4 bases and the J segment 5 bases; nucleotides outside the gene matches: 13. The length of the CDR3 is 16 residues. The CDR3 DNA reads TGCGCCAGCAGTGCTACTCCGGGACAGCCAACTTATGGCTACACCTTC. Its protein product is CASSATPGQPTYGYTF.

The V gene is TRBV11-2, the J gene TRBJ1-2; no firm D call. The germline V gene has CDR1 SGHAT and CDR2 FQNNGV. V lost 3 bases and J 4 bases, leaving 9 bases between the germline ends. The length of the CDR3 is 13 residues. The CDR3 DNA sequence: TGTGCCAGCAGCTTGGGCCAGGTCTATGGCTACACCTTC. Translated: CASSLGQVYGYTF.

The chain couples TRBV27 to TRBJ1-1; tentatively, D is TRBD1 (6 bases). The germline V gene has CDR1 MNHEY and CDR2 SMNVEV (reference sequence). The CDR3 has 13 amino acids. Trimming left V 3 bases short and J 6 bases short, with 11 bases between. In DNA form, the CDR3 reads TGTGCCAGCAGTTTCCGGCCAGGGGCTGAAGCTTTCTTT. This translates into CASSFRPGAEAFF.